This T cell receptor (beta chain) was sequenced during a study of tumor-infiltrating lymphocytes in localized non-small cell lung cancer. Across the study: From each patient, both tumor and uninvolved lung, non-adjacent to tumor, were sampled. Study results and caveats: Only some patients had TCR sequencing, depending on available tissue. Immunotypes IM1 and IM2 had similar TCR-derived T-cell fractions. Tumors had more T cell infiltration than uninvolved lung, per TCRbeta sequencing and CD3 counts.

To note about this clone: Its target is not known.

Germline CDR1 reads SEHNR; CDR2 reads FQNEAQ (reference sequence). Trimming left V 5 bases short and J 7 bases short, with 12 bases between. CDR3 length: 13 amino acids. Here immunoSEQ multiplex PCR was the method, and the copy in TCRdb shows in-frame clones only, minus some. Here the sample spans 12,000 or so clones, roughly 84% being singletons. The TCR sequence derives from a human donor with non-small cell lung cancer. V and J are TRBV7-9 and TRBJ2-1; D is possibly TRBD1 (6 bases). Sequencing used lung tumor tissue. In DNA form, the CDR3 reads TGTGCCAGCAGCCACGGACAGTCTAATGAGCAGTTCTTC. It specifies CASSHGQSNEQFF.